A selection of T cell receptor beta chains follows, all from one sample in a study of CD8 T cells in Susac syndrome. TCRdb used MiXCR to reprocess the immunoSEQ multiplex PCR reads, holding one entry per CDR3 protein. The top ten clones hold 0.2% to 0.25% of a sample with about 150,000 distinct CDR3 sequences, approximately 96% of them seen once. The specimen sequenced was CD8+ T cells from PBMCs. The origin of the receptors is a human donor with multiple sclerosis. CDR3s include the opening cysteine and the closing phenylalanine or tryptophan. The D gene is left open where the match is weak. Clone size appears in some rows only: once, few, many, or a class for an expanded clone.

j_call: TRBJ2-3; clone_size: NA; v_call: TRBV7-2; cdr3_length: 16; d_call: TRBD2; cdr3_aa: CASSEKAGDRRNTQYF; cdr3_nt: TGTGCCAGCAGCGAAAAAGCGGGGGACCGACGGAATACGCAGTATTTT
j_call: TRBJ2-1; clone_size: NA; v_call: TRBV9; cdr3_length: 15; d_call: NA; cdr3_aa: CASSVVSRAYNEQFF; cdr3_nt: TGTGCCAGCAGCGTAGTGTCTAGAGCCTACAATGAGCAGTTCTTC
j_call: TRBJ1-1; clone_size: NA; v_call: TRBV13; cdr3_length: 14; d_call: TRBD1; cdr3_aa: CASSSRTGRFGAFF; cdr3_nt: TGTGCCAGCAGCTCGAGGACAGGGAGGTTTGGGGCTTTCTTT
j_call: TRBJ2-1; clone_size: NA; v_call: TRBV9; cdr3_length: 15; d_call: NA; cdr3_aa: CASSDEGTTGNEQFF; cdr3_nt: TGTGCCAGCAGCGACGAGGGGACTACAGGGAATGAGCAGTTCTTC
j_call: TRBJ1-1; clone_size: NA; v_call: TRBV29-1; cdr3_length: 13; d_call: NA; cdr3_aa: CSASQGGTTEAFF; cdr3_nt: TGCAGCGCTTCACAGGGTGGGACCACTGAAGCTTTCTTT
j_call: TRBJ1-2; clone_size: NA; v_call: TRBV30; cdr3_length: 12; d_call: NA; cdr3_aa: CACLNAGLGYTF; cdr3_nt: TGTGCCTGTCTTAACGCAGGGCTCGGCTACACCTTC
j_call: TRBJ1-3; clone_size: NA; v_call: TRBV20-1; cdr3_length: 14; d_call: TRBD1; cdr3_aa: CSARGTGSGNTIYF; cdr3_nt: TGCAGTGCTAGAGGGACAGGGTCTGGAAACACCATATATTTT
j_call: TRBJ2-5; clone_size: NA; v_call: TRBV7-2; cdr3_length: 13; d_call: NA; cdr3_aa: CASSQSELETQYF; cdr3_nt: TGTGCCAGCAGTCAGAGCGAACTAGAGACCCAGTACTTC
j_call: TRBJ2-5; clone_size: NA; v_call: TRBV15; cdr3_length: 16; d_call: TRBD2; cdr3_aa: CATSDGTSGWAETQYF; cdr3_nt: TGTGCCACCAGCGACGGGACTAGCGGTTGGGCGGAGACCCAGTACTTC
j_call: TRBJ2-7; clone_size: NA; v_call: TRBV2; cdr3_length: 13; d_call: NA; cdr3_aa: CASTTDESYEQYF; cdr3_nt: TGTGCCAGCACCACGGACGAGAGCTACGAGCAGTACTTC
j_call: TRBJ2-2; clone_size: once; v_call: TRBV15; cdr3_length: 17; d_call: TRBD2; cdr3_aa: CATSRDYGTSNTGELFF; cdr3_nt: TGTGCCACCAGCAGAGATTACGGGACTAGCAACACCGGGGAGCTGTTTTTT
j_call: TRBJ2-1; clone_size: NA; v_call: TRBV7-9; cdr3_length: 15; d_call: TRBD2; cdr3_aa: CASSRSGLSYNEQFF; cdr3_nt: TGTGCCAGCAGCCGTAGCGGGCTCTCCTACAATGAGCAGTTCTTC
j_call: TRBJ2-5; clone_size: NA; v_call: TRBV5-6; cdr3_length: 15; d_call: NA; cdr3_aa: CASSPGRRGWETQYF; cdr3_nt: TGTGCCAGCAGCCCAGGAAGGAGGGGTTGGGAGACCCAGTACTTC
j_call: TRBJ1-4; clone_size: NA; v_call: TRBV29-1; cdr3_length: 13; d_call: TRBD1; cdr3_aa: CSAPTGANEKLFF; cdr3_nt: TGCAGCGCCCCGACAGGGGCTAATGAAAAACTGTTTTTT
j_call: TRBJ1-1; clone_size: NA; v_call: TRBV28; cdr3_length: 13; d_call: NA; cdr3_aa: CASRGRGTPEAFF; cdr3_nt: TGTGCCAGCAGGGGGCGAGGGACCCCTGAAGCTTTCTTT
j_call: TRBJ1-5; clone_size: NA; v_call: TRBV20-1; cdr3_length: 15; d_call: NA; cdr3_aa: CSASDDAVSNQPQHF; cdr3_nt: TGCAGTGCTTCCGACGACGCGGTTAGCAATCAGCCCCAGCATTTT
j_call: TRBJ1-2; clone_size: NA; v_call: TRBV24-1; cdr3_length: 14; d_call: TRBD1; cdr3_aa: CATSGSDRSYGYTF; cdr3_nt: TGTGCCACCAGTGGGTCGGACAGGAGCTATGGCTACACCTTC
j_call: TRBJ1-5; clone_size: NA; v_call: TRBV20-1; cdr3_length: 17; d_call: NA; cdr3_aa: CSARDRASRVGPGPQHF; cdr3_nt: TGCAGTGCTAGAGATCGGGCATCCAGGGTGGGACCGGGGCCCCAGCATTTT
j_call: TRBJ1-1; clone_size: NA; v_call: TRBV18; cdr3_length: 14; d_call: NA; cdr3_aa: CASSPRRTKAEAFF; cdr3_nt: TGTGCCAGCTCACCCCGGAGGACGAAGGCTGAAGCTTTCTTT